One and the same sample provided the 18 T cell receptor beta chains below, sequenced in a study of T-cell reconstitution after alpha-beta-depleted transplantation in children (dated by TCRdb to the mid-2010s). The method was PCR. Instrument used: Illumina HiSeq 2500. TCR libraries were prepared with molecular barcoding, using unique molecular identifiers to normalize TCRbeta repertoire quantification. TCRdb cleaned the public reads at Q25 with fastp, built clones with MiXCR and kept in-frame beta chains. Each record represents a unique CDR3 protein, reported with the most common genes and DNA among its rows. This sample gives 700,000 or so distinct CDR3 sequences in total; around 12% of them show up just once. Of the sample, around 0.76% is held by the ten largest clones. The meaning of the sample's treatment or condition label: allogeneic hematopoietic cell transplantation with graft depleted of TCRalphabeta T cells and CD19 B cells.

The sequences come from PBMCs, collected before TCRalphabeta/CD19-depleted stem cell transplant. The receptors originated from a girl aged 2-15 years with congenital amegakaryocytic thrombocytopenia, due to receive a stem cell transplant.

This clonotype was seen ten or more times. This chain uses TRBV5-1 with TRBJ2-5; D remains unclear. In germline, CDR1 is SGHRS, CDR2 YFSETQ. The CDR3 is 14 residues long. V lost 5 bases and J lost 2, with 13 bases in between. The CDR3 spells CASSRNSVQETQYF. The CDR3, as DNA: TGCGCCAGCAGTCGAAATAGTGTACAAGAGACCCAGTACTTC. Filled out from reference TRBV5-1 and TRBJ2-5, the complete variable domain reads KAGVTQTPRYLIKTRGQQVTLSCSPISGHRSVSWYQQTPGQGLQFLFEYFSETQRNKGNFPGRFSGRQFSNSRSEMNVSTLELGDSALYLCASSRNSVQETQYFGPGTRLLVL.

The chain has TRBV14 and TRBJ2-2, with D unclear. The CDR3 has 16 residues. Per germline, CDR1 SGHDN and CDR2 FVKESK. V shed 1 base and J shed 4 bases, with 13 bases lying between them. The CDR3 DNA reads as TGTGCCAGCAGCCAAGCGGTCGAATCTATCACCGGGGAGCTGTTTTTT. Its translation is CASSQAVESITGELFF.

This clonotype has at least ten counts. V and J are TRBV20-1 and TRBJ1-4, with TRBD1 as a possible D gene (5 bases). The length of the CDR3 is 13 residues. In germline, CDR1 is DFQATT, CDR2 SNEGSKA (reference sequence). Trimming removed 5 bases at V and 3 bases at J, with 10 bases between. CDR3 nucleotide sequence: TGCAGTGCTCCAGGGCAAGCTAATGAAAAACTGTTTTTT. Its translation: CSAPGQANEKLFF.

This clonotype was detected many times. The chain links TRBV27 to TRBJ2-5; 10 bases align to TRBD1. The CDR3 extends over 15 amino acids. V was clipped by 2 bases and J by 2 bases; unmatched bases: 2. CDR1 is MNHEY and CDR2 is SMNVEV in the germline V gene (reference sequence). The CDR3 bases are TGTGCCAGCAGTTTAGCGGGACAGGGGCAAGAGACCCAGTACTTC. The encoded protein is CASSLAGQGQETQYF.

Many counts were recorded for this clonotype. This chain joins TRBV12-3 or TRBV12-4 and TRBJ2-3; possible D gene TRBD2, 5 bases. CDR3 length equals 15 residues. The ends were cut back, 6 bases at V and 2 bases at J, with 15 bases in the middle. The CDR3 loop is CASSGSTSLTDTQYF. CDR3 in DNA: TGTGCCAGCAGCGGTTCAACTAGTCTCACAGATACGCAGTATTTT.

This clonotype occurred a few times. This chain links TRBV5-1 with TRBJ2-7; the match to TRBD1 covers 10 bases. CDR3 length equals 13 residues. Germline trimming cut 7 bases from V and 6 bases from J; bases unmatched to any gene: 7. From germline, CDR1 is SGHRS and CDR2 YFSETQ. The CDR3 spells CASAWTGGREQYF. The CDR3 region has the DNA TGCGCCAGCGCGTGGACAGGGGGGCGCGAGCAGTACTTC.

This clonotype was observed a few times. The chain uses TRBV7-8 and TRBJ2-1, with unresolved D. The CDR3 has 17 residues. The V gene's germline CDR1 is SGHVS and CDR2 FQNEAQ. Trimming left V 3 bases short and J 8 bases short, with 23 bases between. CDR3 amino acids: CASSLVTGPPGLYEQFF. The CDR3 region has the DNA TGTGCCAGCAGCTTGGTGACCGGGCCCCCCGGGTTATATGAGCAGTTCTTC.

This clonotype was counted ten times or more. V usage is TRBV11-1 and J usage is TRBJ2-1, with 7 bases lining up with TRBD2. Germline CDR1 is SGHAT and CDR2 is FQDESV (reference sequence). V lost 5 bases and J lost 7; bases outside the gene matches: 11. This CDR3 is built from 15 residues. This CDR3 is CASSISSGTQNEQFF. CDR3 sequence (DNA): TGTGCCAGCAGCATTTCTAGCGGCACCCAGAATGAGCAGTTCTTC.

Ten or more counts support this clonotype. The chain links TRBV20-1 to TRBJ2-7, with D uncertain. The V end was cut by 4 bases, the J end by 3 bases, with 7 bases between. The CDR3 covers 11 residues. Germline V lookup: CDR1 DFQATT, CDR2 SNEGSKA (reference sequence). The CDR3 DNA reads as TGCAGTGCTAAGGGATTCTACGAGCAGTACTTC. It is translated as CSAKGFYEQYF.

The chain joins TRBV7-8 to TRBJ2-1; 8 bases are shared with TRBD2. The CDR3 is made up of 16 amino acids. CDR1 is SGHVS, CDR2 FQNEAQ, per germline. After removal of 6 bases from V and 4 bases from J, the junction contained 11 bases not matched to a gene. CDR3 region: CASRARREGPYNEQFF. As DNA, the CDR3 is TGTGCCAGCAGAGCTAGACGGGAGGGCCCTTACAATGAGCAGTTCTTC. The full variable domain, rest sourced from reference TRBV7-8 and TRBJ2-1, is GAGVSQSPRYKVAKRGQDVALRCDPISGHVSLFWYQQALGQGPEFLTYFQNEAQLDKSGLPSDRFFAERPEGSVSTLKIQRTQQEDSAVYLCASRARREGPYNEQFFGPGTRLTVL.

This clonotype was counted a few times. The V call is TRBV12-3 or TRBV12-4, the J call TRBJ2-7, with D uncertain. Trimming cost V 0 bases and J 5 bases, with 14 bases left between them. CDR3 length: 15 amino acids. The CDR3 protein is CASSLANAGGDEQYF. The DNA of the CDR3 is TGTGCCAGCAGTTTAGCAAACGCCGGCGGTGACGAGCAGTACTTC.

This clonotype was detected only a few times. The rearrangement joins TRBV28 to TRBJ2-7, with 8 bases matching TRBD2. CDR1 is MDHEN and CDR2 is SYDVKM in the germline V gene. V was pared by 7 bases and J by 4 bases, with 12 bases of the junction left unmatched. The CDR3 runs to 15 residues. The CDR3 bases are TGTGCCAGCACCCCCCGACCGAGCGGGAGTTACGAGCAGTACTTC. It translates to CASTPRPSGSYEQYF.

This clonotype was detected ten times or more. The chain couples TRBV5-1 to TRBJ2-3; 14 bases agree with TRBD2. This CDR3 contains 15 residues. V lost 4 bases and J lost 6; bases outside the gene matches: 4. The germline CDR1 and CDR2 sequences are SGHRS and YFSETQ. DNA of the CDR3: TGCGCCAGCAGCGGGACTAGCGGGAGTGCCGATACGCAGTATTTT. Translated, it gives CASSGTSGSADTQYF.

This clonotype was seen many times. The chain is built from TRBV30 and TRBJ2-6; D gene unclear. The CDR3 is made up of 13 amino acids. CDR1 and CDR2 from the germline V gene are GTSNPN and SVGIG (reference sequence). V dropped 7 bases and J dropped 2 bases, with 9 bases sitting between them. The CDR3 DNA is TGTGCCTTACCCGATACTGGGGCCAACGTCCTGACTTTC. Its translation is CALPDTGANVLTF.

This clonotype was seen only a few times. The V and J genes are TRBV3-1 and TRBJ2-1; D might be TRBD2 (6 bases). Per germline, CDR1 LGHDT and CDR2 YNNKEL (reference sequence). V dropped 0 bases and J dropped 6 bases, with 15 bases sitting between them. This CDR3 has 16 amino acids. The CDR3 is CASSQDPGLSANEQFF. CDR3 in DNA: TGTGCCAGCAGCCAAGATCCAGGACTATCCGCCAATGAGCAGTTCTTC.

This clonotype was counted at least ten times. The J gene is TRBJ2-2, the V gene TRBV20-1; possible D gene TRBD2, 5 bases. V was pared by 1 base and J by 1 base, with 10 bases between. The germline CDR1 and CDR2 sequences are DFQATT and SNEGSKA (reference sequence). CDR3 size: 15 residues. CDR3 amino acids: CSARVDGKNTGELFF. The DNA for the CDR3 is TGCAGTGCTAGAGTGGACGGGAAGAACACCGGGGAGCTGTTTTTT.

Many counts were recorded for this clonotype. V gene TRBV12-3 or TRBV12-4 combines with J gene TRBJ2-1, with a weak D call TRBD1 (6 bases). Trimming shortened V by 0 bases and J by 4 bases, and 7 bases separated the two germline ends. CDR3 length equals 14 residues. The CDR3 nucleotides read TGTGCCAGCAGTTTAGCGGACAGATACAATGAGCAGTTCTTC. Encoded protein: CASSLADRYNEQFF.

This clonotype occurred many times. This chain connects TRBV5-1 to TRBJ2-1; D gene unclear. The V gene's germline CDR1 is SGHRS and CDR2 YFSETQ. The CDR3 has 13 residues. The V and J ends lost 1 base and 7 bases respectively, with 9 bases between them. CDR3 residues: CASSLSQMNEQFF. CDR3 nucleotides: TGCGCCAGCAGCTTGAGTCAGATGAATGAGCAGTTCTTC.